This T cell receptor (beta chain) was identified during a study of identical twins. Study-level findings and limits: Carriage of fewer insertions was seen in abundant cord blood beta clonotypes, whereas memory repertoires showed none.

This CDR3 has 13 residues. V lost 5 bases, J lost 6 bases, and 4 bases stayed unmatched. The germline V gene has CDR1 WSHSY and CDR2 SAAADI. TCRdb re-called the 5' RACE reads through MiXCR, storing one row per CDR3 protein. The data show approximately 230,000 distinct CDR3 sequences, around 15% seen once. With respect to this clonotype: Its matching antigen is unknown.

V gene TRBV10-2 combines with J gene TRBJ1-3; 7 nucleotides match TRBD1. This TCR was recovered from a woman between 18 and 29 years old in good health. The material sequenced was memory (CD45RO+) T cells sorted from blood. CDR3 bases: TGCGCCAGCAGTACCCAGGGGGTAAACACCATATATTTT. Its protein is CASSTQGVNTIYF.